This entry lists 25 T cell receptor beta chains sequenced from one sample in a study of CD8+ T cells in alopecia areata. RNA extraction was followed by reverse transcription into cDNA, which acted as the sequencing template. Sequencing was performed with immunoSEQ multiplex PCR; in TCRdb, only in-frame clones are kept and a portion is missing. Of 100,000 to 150,000 clones listed, roughly 58% were seen once; the top ten hold 3.5% to 5.5%. The specimen was CD4+ T cells sorted from blood, collected at week 0. These receptors all stem from a human donor with alopecia areata.

This chain joins TRBV7-9 and TRBJ2-7; D is perhaps TRBD1 or TRBD2 (5 bases each). The length of the CDR3 is 13 residues. V lost 8 bases and J 4 bases, leaving 15 bases between the germline ends. Germline V gene data show CDR1 as SEHNR and CDR2 as FQNEAQ (reference sequence). The CDR3 is CASQGAAQYEQYF. The CDR3 bases are TGTGCCAGCCAGGGAGCCGCCCAATACGAGCAGTACTTC. The full variable domain, in which reference TRBV7-9 and TRBJ2-7 provide the parts outside the CDR3, is DTGVSQNPRHKITKRGQNVTFRCDPISEHNRLYWYRQTLGQGPEFLTYFQNEAQLEKSRLLSDRFSAERPKGSFSTLEIQRTEQGDSAMYLCASQGAAQYEQYFGPGTRLTVT.

There are a few counts of this clone. This chain uses TRBV7-2 with TRBJ1-2, with TRBD1 matching over 7 bases. The junction had 10 bases not matched to a gene; V was cut back by 3 bases and J by 6 bases. There are 15 residues in the CDR3. Germline CDR1 and CDR2: SGHTA and FQGNSA. This CDR3 is CASSLGLGQLHGYTF. The CDR3 DNA sequence: TGTGCCAGCAGCTTGGGCCTGGGACAGCTCCATGGCTACACCTTC. The variable domain in full, completed from reference TRBV7-2 and TRBJ1-2, reads GAGVSQSPSNKVTEKGKDVELRCDPISGHTALYWYRQSLGQGLEFLIYFQGNSAPDKSGLPSDRFSAERTGGSVSTLTIQRTQQEDSAVYLCASSLGLGQLHGYTFGSGTRLTVV.

The genes are TRBV5-1 and TRBJ2-2; 7 bases are shared with TRBD1. The CDR3 extends over 14 amino acids. Germline CDR1 SGHRS, CDR2 YFSETQ. V lost 3 bases, J lost 6 bases, and 5 bases stayed unmatched. Written as DNA, the CDR3 is TGCGCCAGCAGCTCACAGGGGACAGCCGGGGAGCTGTTTTTT. Amino acids: CASSSQGTAGELFF.

This rearrangement joins TRBV7-2 to TRBJ1-6; TRBD1 might be the D (6 bases). V was pared by 0 bases and J by 4 bases, with 19 bases between. The CDR3 has 19 amino acids. Germline CDR1 and CDR2: SGHTA and FQGNSA. The CDR3 sequence: CASSLASERRGFYNSPLHF. Here the CDR3 DNA reads TGTGCCAGCAGCTTAGCATCGGAGAGAAGGGGGTTTTATAATTCACCCCTCCACTTT.

This clone was seen only a few times. This chain uses TRBV5-4 with TRBJ1-2; TRBD1 might be the D (5 bases). This CDR3 contains 14 residues. Germline loops: CDR1 SGHNT, CDR2 YYREEE (reference sequence). Between the trimmed V and J ends, which lost 0 bases and 4 bases, there was a span of 10 bases. In nucleotides, the CDR3 is TGTGCCAGCAGCTTGGTGGGGCCGAGCTATGGCTACACCTTC. Residues: CASSLVGPSYGYTF.

The gene calls are TRBV5-4 and TRBJ2-1; TRBD1 matches at 10 bases. The junction had 7 bases not matched to a gene; V was cut back by 4 bases and J by 6 bases. CDR3 size: 15 residues. Germline loops: CDR1 SGHNT, CDR2 YYREEE (reference sequence). In nucleotides, the CDR3 is TGTGCCAGCAGCAGACAGGGGGCCCTACGCAATGAGCAGTTCTTC. Residues: CASSRQGALRNEQFF.

There are a few counts of this clone. CDR3: CASSQGGPGPFNTGELFF. CDR3 nucleotide sequence: TGCGCCAGCAGCCAAGGGGGTCCCGGGCCCTTTAACACCGGGGAGCTGTTTTTT. The chain has TRBV4-3 and TRBJ2-2; D not resolved. The CDR3 totals 18 residues. V lost 1 base to trimming and J lost 2 bases, with 17 bases between them. CDR1 LGHNA and CDR2 YSLEER come from the germline V gene.

To note about this clone: Other DNA sequences from this sample encode an identical CDR3 as well. The chain recombines TRBV4-1 with TRBJ2-7; D call uncertain. The CDR3 sequence is 13 residues long. The germline V gene has CDR1 MGHRA and CDR2 YSYEKL. Trimming took off 2 bases at V and 0 bases at J, with 5 bases between the two ends. CDR3 in amino acids: CASSQRDSYEQYF. For the CDR3, the DNA is TGCGCCAGCAGCCAAAGGGACTCCTACGAGCAGTACTTC.

The CDR3 DNA follows: TGCGCCAGCAGCATCTCGACTAGCGGGTTGACCCAGTACTTC. It specifies CASSISTSGLTQYF. The chain joins TRBV5-1 to TRBJ2-5; 10 bases are shared with TRBD2. V was pared by 4 bases and J by 7 bases, with 7 bases of the junction left unmatched. This CDR3 has 14 residues. Germline CDR1 reads SGHRS; CDR2 reads YFSETQ. Full variable domain (outside the CDR3, taken from reference TRBV5-1 and TRBJ2-5): KAGVTQTPRYLIKTRGQQVTLSCSPISGHRSVSWYQQTPGQGLQFLFEYFSETQRNKGNFPGRFSGRQFSNSRSEMNVSTLELGDSALYLCASSISTSGLTQYFGPGTRLLVL.

The V gene is TRBV27, the J gene TRBJ2-7; TRBD1 matches at 7 bases. Germline trimming cut 0 bases from V and 0 bases from J; bases unmatched to any gene: 5. The CDR3 extends over 16 amino acids. Germline V gene data show CDR1 as MNHEY and CDR2 as SMNVEV (reference sequence). CDR3 sequence (DNA): TGTGCCAGCAGTTTATCCAATCGGGACAGCTCCTACGAGCAGTACTTC. Translating it yields CASSLSNRDSSYEQYF.

This clone has a handful of counts. This chain connects TRBV7-2 to TRBJ2-2; 15 nucleotides agree with TRBD2. Germline CDR1 SGHTA, CDR2 FQGNSA. The CDR3 runs to 19 residues. V lost 3 bases, J lost 6 bases, and 11 bases stayed unmatched. CDR3 nucleotides: TGTGCCAGCAGCTTCCTACTGGGACTAGCGGGAGGCCGTGCCGGGGAGCTGTTTTTT. Protein product: CASSFLLGLAGGRAGELFF. The whole variable domain, filled in from reference TRBV7-2 and TRBJ2-2, reads GAGVSQSPSNKVTEKGKDVELRCDPISGHTALYWYRQSLGQGLEFLIYFQGNSAPDKSGLPSDRFSAERTGGSVSTLTIQRTQQEDSAVYLCASSFLLGLAGGRAGELFFGEGSRLTVL.

There are a few counts of this clone. The chain uses TRBV4-3 and TRBJ2-5, with 9 bases lining up with TRBD2. The germline CDR1 and CDR2 sequences are LGHNA and YSLEER. This CDR3 region has 16 residues. Trimming removed 0 bases from V and 7 bases from J; junction bases left unmatched: 9. DNA for the CDR3: TGCGCCAGCAGCCAAGACCCCCTAGCGGGATTTGGGACCCAGTACTTC. Translation: CASSQDPLAGFGTQYF.

This clone appeared once. The gene calls are TRBV11-2 and TRBJ1-2, with TRBD1 as a possible D gene (5 bases). Germline V gene lookup returns CDR1 SGHAT and CDR2 FQNNGV. The V end lost 11 bases, the J end lost 4 bases, and 20 bases lay between the germline ends. CDR3 length: 14 amino acids. The CDR3 here is CALSVGQGGYGYTF. CDR3 nucleotides: TGTGCCCTAAGCGTGGGGCAGGGTGGCTATGGCTACACCTTC.

This clone turned up a few times. This rearrangement joins TRBV28 to TRBJ1-3, with 8 bases aligning to TRBD1. With V trimmed by 4 bases and J by 3 bases, 5 bases remained unmatched. Looked up from germline, CDR1 is MDHEN and CDR2 is SYDVKM. The CDR3 is 15 amino acids. The CDR3 DNA sequence: TGTGCCAGCAGTTCGCAGGGGGCTTTTGGAAACACCATATATTTT. Translating gives CASSSQGAFGNTIYF.

Only a few counts were recorded for this clone. V and J are TRBV7-2 and TRBJ2-7, with D hard to call. The germline V and J ends were trimmed by 5 bases and 6 bases, with 8 bases remaining between them. This CDR3 has 11 residues. Looked up from germline, CDR1 is SGHTA and CDR2 is FQGNSA. The CDR3: CASSNILEQYF. The DNA of the CDR3 is TGTGCCAGCAGCAATATCCTCGAGCAGTACTTC.

This clone turned up a few times. V is TRBV5-6 and J is TRBJ2-7, with 7 bases that match TRBD1. Germline V gives CDR1 SGHDT, CDR2 YYEEEE. J gave up 4 bases and V 5 bases, and 6 bases lay outside the gene matches. The CDR3 runs 13 residues. CDR3 nucleotides: TGTGCCAGCAGTCCCGGGACAGAATACGAGCAGTACTTC. This sequence encodes CASSPGTEYEQYF.

The chain links TRBV5-1 to TRBJ1-1; D remains unclear. The CDR3 covers 13 residues. V was trimmed by 0 bases and J by 7 bases, leaving 10 bases between them. Looked up from germline, CDR1 is SGHRS and CDR2 is YFSETQ. CDR3 loop: CASSLVAGGEAFF. As DNA, the CDR3 is TGCGCCAGCAGCTTGGTGGCGGGAGGTGAAGCTTTCTTT.

V gene TRBV5-1 combines with J gene TRBJ1-2, with 9 bases identical to TRBD1. The CDR3 contains 18 residues. CDR1 SGHRS and CDR2 YFSETQ come from the germline V gene. Unmatched junction bases numbered 11, after V lost 2 bases and J lost 0 bases. Here the CDR3 reads CASSFPTGGSGSNYGYTF. The CDR3 nucleotides read TGCGCCAGCAGCTTCCCAACAGGGGGCTCCGGGTCTAACTATGGCTACACCTTC.

This clone was recorded once. V usage is TRBV15 and J usage is TRBJ1-5, with D uncertain. Germline V gene lookup returns CDR1 LNHNV and CDR2 YYDKDF (reference sequence). Trimming took 6 bases from V and 3 from J, leaving 9 bases between them. The CDR3 extends over 13 amino acids. CDR3 sequence reads: CATSRTINQPQHF. CDR3 DNA: TGTGCCACCAGTCGGACCATCAATCAGCCCCAGCATTTT.

This clone occurred a few times. The gene calls are TRBV27 and TRBJ1-2; weak D call: TRBD1 (6 bases). Germline CDR1 reads MNHEY; CDR2 reads SMNVEV (reference sequence). Trimming stripped 3 bases from V and 7 bases from J, with 12 bases between. The CDR3 covers 13 residues. Here the CDR3 DNA reads TGTGCCAGCAGTTTGACAGGCCGGAGTGGCTACACCTTC. Translating gives CASSLTGRSGYTF.

This chain joins TRBV11-1 and TRBJ2-1; D unclear. Germline V gene sequence: CDR1 SGHAT, CDR2 FQDESV (reference sequence). The germline V and J ends were trimmed by 5 bases and 8 bases, with 10 bases remaining between them. The CDR3 length is 12 residues. The CDR3 DNA is TGTGCCAGCAGCGCTCGCGCTCATGAGCAGTTCTTC. Translation gives CASSARAHEQFF.

In this sample, this clone turned up a few times. The chain uses TRBV5-6 and TRBJ2-5; D unresolved. The DNA end is a closer match to TRBJ2-7, so the J assignment may be wrong. CDR1 is SGHDT, CDR2 YYEEEE, per germline. CDR3 length equals 13 residues. CDR3 bases: TGTGCCAGCAGCCCTTATCACAGCTACGAGCAGTACTTC. Protein: CASSPYHSYEQYF.

The chain links TRBV29-1 to TRBJ1-1; no clear D gene. The ends were cut back, 4 bases at V and 10 bases at J, with 13 bases in the middle. The CDR3 runs 11 residues. Germline loops: CDR1 SQVTM, CDR2 ANQGSEA. This CDR3 reads CSVVGTMGAFF. The CDR3 DNA sequence: TGCAGCGTTGTAGGTACTATGGGAGCTTTCTTT. Using reference TRBV29-1 and TRBJ1-1 for the parts outside the CDR3, the full variable domain is SAVISQKPSRDICQRGTSLTIQCQVDSQVTMMFWYRQQPGQSLTLIATANQGSEATYESGFVIDKFPISRPNLTFSTLTVSNMSPEDSSIYLCSVVGTMGAFFGQGTRLTVV.

The rearrangement joins TRBV6-6 to TRBJ2-5; 8 bases line up with TRBD2. The length of the CDR3 is 14 residues. Germline-derived CDR1 and CDR2 are MNHNY and SVGAGI (reference sequence). Germline trimming cut 4 bases from V and 1 base from J; bases unmatched to any gene: 2. The CDR3 spells CASSFTSGQETQYF. For the CDR3, the DNA is TGTGCCAGCAGTTTTACTAGCGGCCAAGAGACCCAGTACTTC.

Only a few counts were recorded for this clone. The rearrangement uses TRBV7-9 and TRBJ1-2; D not resolved. Trimming left V 2 bases short and J 6 bases short, with 4 bases between. The CDR3 consists of 11 residues. CDR1 SEHNR and CDR2 FQNEAQ come from the germline V gene (reference sequence). The CDR3 bases are TGTGCCAGCAGCTTAAATCATGGCTACACCTTC. Translating it yields CASSLNHGYTF.